This TCR beta chain was observed in a study of regulatory T cells in long-lasting Graves disease. General study points: With approximately 3,000 shared public clonotypes, persistent patients exceeded new patients, who shared over 850. A limited number of samples was an acknowledged limitation.

The time point was: newly diagnosed GD, antithyroid drugs for less than 3 months. Preparation of the TCR library used RNA extracted from PBMCs. The germline V gene has CDR1 SGHTA and CDR2 FQGTGA. This CDR3 region has 14 residues. V was shortened by 3 bases and J by 8 bases, with 14 bases between the two germline ends. CDR3-region Arm-PCR and iRepertoire HTBI primers produced the TCR beta libraries. TCRdb re-called the multiplex PCR reads through MiXCR, storing one row per CDR3 protein. Here the sample spans approximately 360,000 distinct CDR3 sequences, 10% to 15% being singletons. Comment on this clonotype: Its antigen is currently unknown.

The sample was also linked to a second study, of T cells in Graves' hyperthyroidism and ophthalmopathy. That paper notes: Blood also held most thyroid clonotypes expanded beyond 0.001.

The receptor was isolated from a woman aged 18 to 35 with Graves disease. Sequenced material: peripheral blood mononuclear cells (PBMCs), taken at new diagnosis, from a patient treated with antithyroid drugs. The chain carries TRBV7-3 and TRBJ2-1; D may be TRBD2 (6 bases). The CDR3 region has the DNA TGTGCCAGCAGCTTGCGTACGGGGGTGGATGAGCAGTTCTTC. This gives the protein CASSLRTGVDEQFF.